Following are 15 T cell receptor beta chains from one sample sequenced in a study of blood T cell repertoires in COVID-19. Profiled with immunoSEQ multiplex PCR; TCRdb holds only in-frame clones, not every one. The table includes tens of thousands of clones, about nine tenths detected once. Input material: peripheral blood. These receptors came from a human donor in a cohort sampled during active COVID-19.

CDR3 residues: CASSRQGDTDTQYF. DNA of the CDR3: TGTGCCAGCAGCCGACAGGGGGACACAGATACGCAGTATTTT. V is TRBV7-9 and J is TRBJ2-3, with 9 bases identical to TRBD1. This CDR3 region has 14 residues. J was trimmed by 2 bases and V by 5 bases; bases with no gene match: 2. Germline CDR1 SEHNR, CDR2 FQNEAQ (reference sequence). The complete variable domain, with remaining parts taken from reference TRBV7-9 and TRBJ2-3, reads DTGVSQNPRHKITKRGQNVTFRCDPISEHNRLYWYRQTLGQGPEFLTYFQNEAQLEKSRLLSDRFSAERPKGSFSTLEIQRTEQGDSAMYLCASSRQGDTDTQYFGPGTRLTVL.

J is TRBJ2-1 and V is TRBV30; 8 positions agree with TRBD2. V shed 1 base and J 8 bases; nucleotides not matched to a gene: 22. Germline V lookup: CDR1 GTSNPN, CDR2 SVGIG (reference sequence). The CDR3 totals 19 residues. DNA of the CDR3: TGTGCCTGGAGTGGATCGGACAAAGCGGGAGTGGGTCAGAGGGATGAGCAGTTCTTC. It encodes CAWSGSDKAGVGQRDEQFF.

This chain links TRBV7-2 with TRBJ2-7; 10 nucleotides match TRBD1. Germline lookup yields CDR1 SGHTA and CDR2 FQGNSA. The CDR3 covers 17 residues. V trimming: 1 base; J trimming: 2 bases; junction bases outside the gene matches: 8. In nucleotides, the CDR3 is TGTGCCAGCAGCTTAGGGCACCCGGGACAGGGGACCTACGAGCAGTACTTC. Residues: CASSLGHPGQGTYEQYF.

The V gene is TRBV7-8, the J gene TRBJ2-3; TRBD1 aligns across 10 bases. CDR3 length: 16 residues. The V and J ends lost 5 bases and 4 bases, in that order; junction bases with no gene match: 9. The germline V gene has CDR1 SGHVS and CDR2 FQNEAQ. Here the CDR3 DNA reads TGTGCCAGCAGCGCGGGACAGGGGAGGCGTTCAGATACGCAGTATTTT. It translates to CASSAGQGRRSDTQYF.

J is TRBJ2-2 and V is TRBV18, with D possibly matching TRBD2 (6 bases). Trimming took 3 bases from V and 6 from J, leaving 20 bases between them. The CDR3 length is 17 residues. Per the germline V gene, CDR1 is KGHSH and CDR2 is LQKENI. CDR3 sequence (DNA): TGTGCCAGCTCACCCCGGACCCTGGGACTTTTGGCCGGGGAGCTGTTTTTT. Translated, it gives CASSPRTLGLLAGELFF.

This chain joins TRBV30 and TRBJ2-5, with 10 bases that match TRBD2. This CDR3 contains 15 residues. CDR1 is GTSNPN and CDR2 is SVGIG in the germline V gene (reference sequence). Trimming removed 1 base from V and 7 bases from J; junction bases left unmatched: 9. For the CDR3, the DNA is TGTGCCTGGAGTGGAGGACTAGCGGTTCGGGGGACCCAGTACTTC. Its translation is CAWSGGLAVRGTQYF. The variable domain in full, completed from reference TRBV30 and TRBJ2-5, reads SQTIHQWPATLVQPVGSPLSLECTVEGTSNPNLYWYRQAAGRGLQLLFYSVGIGQISSEVPQNLSASRPQDRQFILSSKKLLLSDSGFYLCAWSGGLAVRGTQYFGPGTRLLVL.

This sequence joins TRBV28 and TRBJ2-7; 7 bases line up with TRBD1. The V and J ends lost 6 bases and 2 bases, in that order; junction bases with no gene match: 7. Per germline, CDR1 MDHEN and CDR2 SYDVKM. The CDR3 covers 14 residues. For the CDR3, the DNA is TGTGCCAGCAGCTTGGGGACAGTACCCTACGAGCAGTACTTC. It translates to CASSLGTVPYEQYF.

The CDR3 protein is CASSQAQGFSYTF. In DNA, the CDR3 is TGTGCCAGCAGCCAAGCCCAGGGTTTTAGCTACACCTTC. The gene calls are TRBV3-1 (or the pseudogene TRBV3-2) and TRBJ1-2; D possibly corresponds to TRBD1 (5 bases). Trimming removed 1 base at V and 9 bases at J, with 12 bases between. CDR1 LGHDT and CDR2 YNNKEL come from the germline V gene (reference sequence). This CDR3 spans 13 amino acids.

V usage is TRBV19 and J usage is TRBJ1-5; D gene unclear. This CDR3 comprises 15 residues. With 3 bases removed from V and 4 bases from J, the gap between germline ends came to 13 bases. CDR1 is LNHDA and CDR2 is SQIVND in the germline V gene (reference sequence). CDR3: CASSISGVRNQPQHF. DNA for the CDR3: TGTGCCAGTAGTATTAGCGGGGTAAGAAATCAGCCCCAGCATTTT.

The CDR3 reads CAIASVGAGVSGANVLTF. Here the CDR3 DNA reads TGTGCCATCGCTTCCGTGGGGGCAGGGGTTTCTGGGGCCAACGTCCTGACTTTC. This rearrangement joins TRBV10-3 to TRBJ2-6, with D possibly being TRBD1 (6 bases). V was shortened by 8 bases and J by 1 base, with 21 bases between the two germline ends. This CDR3 comprises 18 residues. The germline gives CDR1 ENHRY, CDR2 SYGVKD.

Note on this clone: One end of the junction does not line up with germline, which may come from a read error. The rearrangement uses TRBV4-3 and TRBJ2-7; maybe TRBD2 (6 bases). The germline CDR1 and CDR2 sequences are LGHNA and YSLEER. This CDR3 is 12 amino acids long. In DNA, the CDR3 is TGCGCCAGCAGCCAAATCCGGGGGACCGAGGATTTC. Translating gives CASSQIRGTEDF.

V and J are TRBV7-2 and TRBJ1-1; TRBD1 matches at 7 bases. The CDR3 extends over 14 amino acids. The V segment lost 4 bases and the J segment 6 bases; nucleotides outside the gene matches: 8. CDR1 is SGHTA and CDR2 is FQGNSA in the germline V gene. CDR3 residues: CASSSDRVRAEAFF. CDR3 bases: TGTGCCAGCAGCTCCGACAGGGTGAGGGCTGAAGCTTTCTTT. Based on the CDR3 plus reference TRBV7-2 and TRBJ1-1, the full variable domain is GAGVSQSPSNKVTEKGKDVELRCDPISGHTALYWYRQSLGQGLEFLIYFQGNSAPDKSGLPSDRFSAERTGGSVSTLTIQRTQQEDSAVYLCASSSDRVRAEAFFGQGTRLTVV.

CDR3 sequence: CATKRDSGANVLTF. CDR3 bases: TGTGCCACCAAGAGGGACTCTGGGGCCAACGTCCTGACTTTC. This chain connects TRBV15 to TRBJ2-6, with D maybe TRBD2 (5 bases). There are 14 residues in the CDR3. Trimming took off 7 bases at V and 0 bases at J, with 7 bases between the two ends. Germline V gene data show CDR1 as LNHNV and CDR2 as YYDKDF (reference sequence).

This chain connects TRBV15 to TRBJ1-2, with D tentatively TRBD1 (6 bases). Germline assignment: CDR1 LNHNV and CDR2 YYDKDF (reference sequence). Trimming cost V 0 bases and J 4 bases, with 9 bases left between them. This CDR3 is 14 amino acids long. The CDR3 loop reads CATSREAGVYGYTF. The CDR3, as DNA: TGTGCCACCAGCAGAGAGGCAGGGGTCTATGGCTACACCTTC. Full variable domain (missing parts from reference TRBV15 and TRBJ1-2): DAMVIQNPRYQVTQFGKPVTLSCSQTLNHNVMYWYQQKSSQAPKLLFHYYDKDFNNEADTPDNFQSRRPNTSFCFLDIRSPGLGDTAMYLCATSREAGVYGYTFGSGTRLTVV.

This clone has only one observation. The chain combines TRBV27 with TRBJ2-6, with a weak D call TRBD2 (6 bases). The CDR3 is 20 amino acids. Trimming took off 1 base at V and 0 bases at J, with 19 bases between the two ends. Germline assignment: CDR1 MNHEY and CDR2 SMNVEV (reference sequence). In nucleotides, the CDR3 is TGTGCCAGCAGTTTATTTTTCTCCCGGGACTCCGACTCTGGGGCCAACGTCCTGACTTTC. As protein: CASSLFFSRDSDSGANVLTF.